This T cell receptor beta chain came from a study of T cells in Graves' hyperthyroidism and ophthalmopathy (dated by TCRdb to the late 2010s). The study in broad terms: Peripheral blood samples were taken at initial diagnosis, before any treatment was given. To identify TCR V-J signatures that set the groups apart, the researchers used a discovery cohort of 100 patients, made up of under 45 with Graves' ophthalmopathy and approximately 57 with stable Graves' hyperthyroidism. An independent validation cohort of around 20 hyperthyroidism patients and 15 or so patients who later progressed to ophthalmopathy tested prospective prediction of ophthalmopathy. The approximately 90 discovery patients were randomly split 7:3 into training and test sets. Thyroid tissue and blood T-cell repertoires from about six Graves' hyperthyroidism patients were also compared in the study. After sampling, hyperthyroidism patients received methimazole starting at 30 mg daily, and ophthalmopathy patients received high-dose intravenous methylprednisolone. According to the paper, TCR Vbeta CDR3 sequencing was carried out on some 140 peripheral blood samples, which came from some 41 ophthalmopathy, 75 or so hyperthyroidism and some 17 progressor patients. Results and caveats for the whole study, not just this receptor: During validation, the model predicted progression to ophthalmopathy a median of roughly six months ahead of onset, with roughly 65% sensitivity and 72.22% specificity. No statistical method was used to fix the sample size in advance, and group allocation was not hidden from the investigators. Blood samples also contained most of the expanded thyroid clonotypes (frequency above 0.001), which suggests that blood repertoires may reflect thyroid immune responses. Ophthalmopathy was separated from stable hyperthyroidism by a 13 V-J signature model, with 85% to 90% sensitivity and roughly 81% specificity obtained in cross-validation and 80%/75% obtained in testing.

TCR beta CDR3 regions were amplified from RNA transcripts. A first-round RT-PCR of the TCR CDR3 used the HTBI primer set with the Qiagen OneStep RT-PCR kit. Libraries were constructed in a second round of multiplex PCR, after which size selection and purification were performed. Libraries were sequenced paired-end with 100 bp reads on an Illumina HiSeq2000. The paper's processing steps were these. Raw data were processed with SOAPnuke, discarding reads with adapters, uncalled bases, mean Phred below 15, or no exact constant-primer or identifier match. High-quality paired reads were merged using COPE v1.2.5, and each unique nucleotide sequence was defined as a clonotype. MiTCR v1.1 was used to align the clonotypes against IMGT TRBV, TRBD and TRBJ reference segments. Analysis was restricted to V-J combinations with a frequency above 0.0001, which covered roughly 99% of repertoires. A TCS score was defined as the ratio of F50 (clonal expansion) to E x V (chaos), with BLOSUM62-based TCRdist applied between CDR3 peptides within each V-J. Welch's t-statistics and random forest reduced roughly 500 V-J features to around 14, which were used in a naive Bayes classifier (R e1071). Thyroid-blood repertoire similarity was quantified with the Morisita-Horn index. The public reads were run again by TCRdb, first through fastp at Q25 and then through MiXCR, and only productive beta chains were kept. Each entry merges the rows of one CDR3 protein and shows their most common DNA and genes. What appears here as the V and J calls and clone size reflects TCRdb's work, not the paper's. Across this sample there are fewer than 750,000 distinct CDR3 sequences, with roughly 14% seen only once. The ten largest clones take up 3.5% to 4.5% of the sample.

Moderately to severely active disease, a Clinical Activity Score of at least 3, a NOSPECS grade of at least 4, and a duration under 3 months were present in ophthalmopathy patients. Patients with uncontrolled infections, other autoimmune diseases, pregnancy or lactation were excluded. Clinical symptoms, serum thyroxine and TRAb, thyroid ultrasound, and orbital computed tomography formed the basis for the diagnoses. PBMCs were separated from under 12 ml of fresh peripheral blood using Ficoll-Paque density gradient centrifugation. Total RNA was extracted using Trizol reagent, and RNA quality was assessed on an Agilent 2100 Bioanalyzer. In its sample, this clonotype was seen many times. Its antigen is unknown. The input lacks base qualities; no much larger clone sits a single base away. The germline V gene yields MNHNS for CDR1 and SASEGT for CDR2. Counted from cysteine to phenylalanine, this CDR3 has 13 amino acids. Left in the record is the CDR3 DNA by itself, 39 bases read in frame from the first base. After removal of 6 bases from V and 9 bases from J, the junction retains 5 bases not matched to a gene.

The sequence joins TRBV6-1 to TRBJ1-5; 10 nucleotides in the junction match TRBD1. The sequence was collected from a woman in her 40s with Graves' ophthalmopathy. The sequencing sample was made of blood. The sequenced DNA is TGTGCCAGCAGCAGGACAGGGGGGTCGCCCCAGCATTTT. Its protein product is CASSRTGGSPQHF.